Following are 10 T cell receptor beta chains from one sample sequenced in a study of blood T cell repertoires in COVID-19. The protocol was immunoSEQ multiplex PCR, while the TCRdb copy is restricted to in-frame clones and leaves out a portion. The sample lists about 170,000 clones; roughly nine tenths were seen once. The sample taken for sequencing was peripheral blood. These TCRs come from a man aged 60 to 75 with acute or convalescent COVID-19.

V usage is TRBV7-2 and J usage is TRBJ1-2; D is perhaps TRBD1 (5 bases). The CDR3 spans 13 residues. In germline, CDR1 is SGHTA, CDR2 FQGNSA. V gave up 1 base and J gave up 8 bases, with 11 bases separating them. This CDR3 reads CASSLEGNRGYTF. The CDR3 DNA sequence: TGTGCCAGCAGCTTAGAGGGGAATCGGGGCTACACCTTC.

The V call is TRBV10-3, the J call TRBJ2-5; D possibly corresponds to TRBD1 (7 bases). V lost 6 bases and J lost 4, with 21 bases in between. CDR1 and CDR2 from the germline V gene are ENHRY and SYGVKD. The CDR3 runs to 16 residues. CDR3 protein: CAISSFRQGSGETQYF. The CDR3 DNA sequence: TGTGCCATCAGCTCTTTTCGACAGGGTAGCGGAGAGACCCAGTACTTC.

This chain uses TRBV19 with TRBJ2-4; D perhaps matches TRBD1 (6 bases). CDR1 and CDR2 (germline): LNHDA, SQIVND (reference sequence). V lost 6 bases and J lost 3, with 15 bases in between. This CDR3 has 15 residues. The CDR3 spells CASSSSGEGKNIQYF. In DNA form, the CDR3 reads TGTGCCAGTAGCTCCTCAGGGGAAGGCAAAAACATTCAGTACTTC. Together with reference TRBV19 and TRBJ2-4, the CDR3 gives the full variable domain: DGGITQSPKYLFRKEGQNVTLSCEQNLNHDAMYWYRQDPGQGLRLIYYSQIVNDFQKGDIAEGYSVSREKKESFPLTVTSAQKNPTAFYLCASSSSGEGKNIQYFGAGTRLSVL.

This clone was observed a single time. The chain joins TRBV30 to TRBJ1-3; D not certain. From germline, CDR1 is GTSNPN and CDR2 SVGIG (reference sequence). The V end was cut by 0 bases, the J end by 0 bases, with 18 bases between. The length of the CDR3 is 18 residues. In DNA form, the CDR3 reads TGTGCCTGGAGTGTACTAGTAGTGGTGGGCACCTCTGGAAACACCATATATTTT. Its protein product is CAWSVLVVVGTSGNTIYF.

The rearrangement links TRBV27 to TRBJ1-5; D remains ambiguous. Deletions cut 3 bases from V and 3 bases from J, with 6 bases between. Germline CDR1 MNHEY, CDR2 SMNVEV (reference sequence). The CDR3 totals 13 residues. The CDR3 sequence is CASSFQLNQPQHF. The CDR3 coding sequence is TGTGCCAGCAGTTTCCAACTCAATCAGCCCCAGCATTTT.

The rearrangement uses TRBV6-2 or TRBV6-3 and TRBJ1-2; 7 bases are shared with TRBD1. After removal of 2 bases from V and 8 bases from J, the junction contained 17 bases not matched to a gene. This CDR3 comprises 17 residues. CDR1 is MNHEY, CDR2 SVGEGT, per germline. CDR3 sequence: CASSYVSGTVLVYGYTF. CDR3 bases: TGTGCCAGCAGTTACGTTTCCGGGACAGTCCTCGTATACGGCTACACCTTC.

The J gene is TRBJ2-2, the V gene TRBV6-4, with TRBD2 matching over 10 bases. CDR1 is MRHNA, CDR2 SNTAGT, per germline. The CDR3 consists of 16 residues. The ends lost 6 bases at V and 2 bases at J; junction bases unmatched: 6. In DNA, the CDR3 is TGTGCCAGCAGCGTCAGCGGGGGGGCCAACACCGGGGAGCTGTTTTTT. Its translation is CASSVSGGANTGELFF.

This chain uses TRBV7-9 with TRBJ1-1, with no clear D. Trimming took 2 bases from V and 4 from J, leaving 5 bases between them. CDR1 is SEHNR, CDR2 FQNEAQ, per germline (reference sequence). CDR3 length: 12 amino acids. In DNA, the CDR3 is TGTGCCAGCAGCTTAATCGGCACTGAAGCTTTCTTT. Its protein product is CASSLIGTEAFF.

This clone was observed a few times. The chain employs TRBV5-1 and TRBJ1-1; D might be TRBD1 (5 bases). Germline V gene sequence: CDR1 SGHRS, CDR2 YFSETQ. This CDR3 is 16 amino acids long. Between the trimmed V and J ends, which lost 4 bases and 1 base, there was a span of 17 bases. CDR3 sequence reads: CASSPRQTQGNTEAFF. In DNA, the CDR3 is TGCGCCAGCAGCCCACGACAGACTCAGGGGAACACTGAAGCTTTCTTT.

This CDR3 reads CASSASSGRGYEQYF. The CDR3, as DNA: TGTGCCAGCAGCGCCTCTAGCGGGAGGGGGTACGAGCAGTACTTC. J is TRBJ2-7 and V is TRBV12-1; the tabulated D call, TRBD2, remains unverified against the DNA. TRBV12-1 is assigned pseudogene status. The length of the CDR3 is 15 residues.